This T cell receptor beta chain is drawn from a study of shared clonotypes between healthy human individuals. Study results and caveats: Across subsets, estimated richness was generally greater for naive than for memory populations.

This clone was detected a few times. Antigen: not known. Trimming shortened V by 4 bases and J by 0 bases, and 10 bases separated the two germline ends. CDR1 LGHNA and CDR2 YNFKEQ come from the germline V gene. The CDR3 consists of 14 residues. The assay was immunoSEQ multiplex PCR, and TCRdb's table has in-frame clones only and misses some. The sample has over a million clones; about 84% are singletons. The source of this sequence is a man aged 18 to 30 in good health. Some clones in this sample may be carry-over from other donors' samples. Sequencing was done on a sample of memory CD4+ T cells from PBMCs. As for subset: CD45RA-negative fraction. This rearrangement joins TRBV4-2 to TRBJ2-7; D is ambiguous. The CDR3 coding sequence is TGTGCCAGCAGCCCCGACCCCTTCTCCTACGAGCAGTACTTC. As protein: CASSPDPFSYEQYF.